These 32 T cell receptor beta chains share one sample of origin, sequenced in a study of identical twins. TCRdb reprocessed the 5' RACE reads via MiXCR and lists one record per CDR3 protein. The table shows approximately 1.8 million distinct CDR3 sequences, with about 31% occurring only once. The source material was cord blood. The source is a newborn girl in good health.

V and J are TRBV5-6 and TRBJ2-1; 7 nucleotides align to TRBD1. CDR3 length equals 15 residues. Germline V gives CDR1 SGHDT, CDR2 YYEEEE. The J segment lost 7 bases and the V segment lost 3 bases, leaving 10 bases of the junction unmatched. DNA of the CDR3: TGTGCCAGCAGCTGGGGACAGTTCCTAGGAAATGAGCAGTTCTTC. Its translation: CASSWGQFLGNEQFF.

J is TRBJ2-3 and V is TRBV11-3; TRBD2 aligns across 15 bases. The germline gives CDR1 SGHNT, CDR2 YENEEA. With 5 bases clipped from V and 2 bases from J, the junction kept 8 bases outside the gene matches. This CDR3 is built from 18 residues. CDR3 sequence: CASSPGTSGGHLTDTQYF. As DNA, the CDR3 is TGTGCCAGCAGCCCTGGGACTAGCGGGGGGCATCTCACAGATACGCAGTATTTT.

This clonotype appeared a few times. This chain joins TRBV7-9 and TRBJ2-1; 9 nucleotides match TRBD2. The CDR3 loop spans 15 amino acids. Germline-derived CDR1 and CDR2 are SEHNR and FQNEAQ (reference sequence). Trimming at V came to 5 bases and at J to 4 bases, leaving 6 bases not matched to a gene. The CDR3 sequence: CASSRRTSVYNEQFF. CDR3 nucleotides: TGTGCCAGCAGCCGCAGGACTAGCGTATACAATGAGCAGTTCTTC.

This clonotype was recorded a few times. The V and J genes are TRBV20-1 and TRBJ2-3; the match to TRBD2 covers 8 bases. The CDR3 covers 11 residues. Germline CDR1 reads DFQATT; CDR2 reads SNEGSKA (reference sequence). This chain's CDR3 is CRGLAGDTQYF. CDR3 sequence (DNA): TGCAGAGGACTAGCCGGAGATACGCAGTATTTT.

The chain combines TRBV19 with TRBJ1-2; TRBD1 agrees at 7 bases. The V and J ends lost 5 bases and 4 bases, in that order; junction bases with no gene match: 7. There are 14 residues in the CDR3. Germline V CDR1 and CDR2: LNHDA, SQIVND (reference sequence). The DNA of the CDR3 is TGTGCCAGTAGTGTCCGGGACAGCATCTATGGCTACACCTTC. The encoded protein is CASSVRDSIYGYTF.

The gene calls are TRBV11-2 and TRBJ1-2; possible D gene TRBD1, 6 bases. V was pared by 4 bases and J by 7 bases, with 19 bases between. The CDR3 has 15 residues. The germline V gene encodes CDR1 SGHAT and CDR2 FQNNGV. The CDR3 loop is CASSSPGQLKGGYTF. The CDR3, as DNA: TGTGCCAGCAGCTCTCCTGGACAGCTGAAGGGTGGCTACACCTTC.

The sample holds one count of this clonotype. The J gene is TRBJ1-2, the V gene TRBV6-1, with D uncertain. Germline V CDR1 and CDR2: MNHNS, SASEGT. The CDR3 has 13 residues. The V end was cut by 0 bases, the J end by 6 bases, with 8 bases between. This chain's CDR3 is CASSEAQRNGYTF. CDR3 bases: TGTGCCAGCAGTGAAGCCCAGAGAAATGGCTACACCTTC.

About this clonotype itself: This may be a read error, as it is one base from a much larger clone. The chain joins TRBV28 to TRBJ2-4, with 8 bases aligning to TRBD2. The DNA end is more similar to TRBJ2-7, so the J call may be wrong. Germline assignment: CDR1 MDHEN and CDR2 SYDVKM. This CDR3 contains 12 residues. CDR3 sequence reads: CASGAGVGEQYF. CDR3 in DNA: TGTGCCAGCGGAGCGGGAGTCGGCGAGCAGTACTTC.

With regard to this clonotype: A read error may explain this, as a much larger clone is one base away. The V and J genes are TRBV2 and TRBJ2-5, with D uncertain. CDR3 length: 12 residues. Germline V gene lookup returns CDR1 SNHLY and CDR2 FYNNEI. V lost 4 bases to trimming and J lost 11 bases, with 14 bases between them. The CDR3 DNA is TGTGCCAGCAGTGCATGGGAAAATGAGCAGTACTTC. Amino acids: CASSAWENEQYF.

This clonotype has a handful of counts. V gene TRBV12-3 or TRBV12-4 combines with J gene TRBJ2-5; 8 positions match TRBD1. The better agreement between TRBJ2-7 and the DNA end casts doubt on the J call. The CDR3 sequence is 15 residues long. CDR3 sequence (DNA): TGTGCCAGCAGCCTTGACCCAGGGGGCGCGTACGAGCAGTACTTC. Amino acid sequence: CASSLDPGGAYEQYF.

This clonotype was observed a few times. The gene calls are TRBV2 and TRBJ2-1; 10 bases are a match to TRBD2. The CDR3 contains 15 residues. Germline V gene sequence: CDR1 SNHLY, CDR2 FYNNEI. V shed 1 base, J shed 6 bases, and the junction held 3 bases outside the gene matches. The CDR3 here is CASSEGSGRGNEQFF. CDR3 bases: TGTGCCAGCAGTGAAGGGAGCGGGAGGGGCAATGAGCAGTTCTTC.

This clonotype was seen only once. A much larger clone sits a single nucleotide away, making a read error possible. V and J are TRBV11-2 and TRBJ2-1, with 8 bases fitting TRBD2. There are 16 residues in the CDR3. Germline CDR1 and CDR2: SGHAT and FQNNGV. CDR3 protein: CASSLGWGTSNNERFF. CDR3 in DNA: TGTGCCAGCAGCTTAGGTTGGGGGACTAGTAACAATGAGCGGTTCTTC.

The rearrangement uses TRBV5-1 and TRBJ1-2; 8 bases line up with TRBD1. This CDR3 has 14 residues. The V gene's germline CDR1 is SGHRS and CDR2 YFSETQ. Trimming at V came to 7 bases and at J to 8 bases, leaving 13 bases not matched to a gene. CDR3 in amino acids: CASRPQGQGRGYTF. The CDR3, as DNA: TGCGCCAGCCGCCCCCAAGGACAGGGAAGGGGCTACACCTTC.

This clonotype showed up just a few times. The junction does not match germline at one end; this may be a read error. The rearrangement joins TRBV4-2 to TRBJ2-3; D possibly corresponds to TRBD2 (5 bases). CDR1 is LGHNA, CDR2 YNFKEQ, per germline. This CDR3 is 17 amino acids long. This CDR3 is CASSQDLKRSGTDMQYF. The CDR3 bases are TGTGCCAGCAGCCAAGACCTTAAGCGGAGCGGCACAGATATGCAGTATTTT.

This clonotype has a count of ten or more. V gene TRBV6-2 or TRBV6-3 combines with J gene TRBJ1-2; the D is unclear. Germline CDR1 MNHEY, CDR2 SVGEGT. CDR3 length: 11 amino acids. V was shortened by 5 bases and J by 3 bases, with 4 bases between the two germline ends. As DNA, the CDR3 is TGTGCCAGCAGTATCTACTATGGCTACACCTTC. It encodes CASSIYYGYTF.

About this clonotype: The germline gene is not matched at one end of the junction; a read error may be the cause. The chain links TRBV12-3 or TRBV12-4 to TRBJ1-2; no clear D. CDR3 length: 13 residues. Written as DNA, the CDR3 is TGTGCCGGCAGCCTCGAGGCTAACTATGGCTACACCTTC. Protein sequence: CAGSLEANYGYTF.

CDR3 DNA sequence: TGTGCCAGCAACCCGGGAGACAGCTCCTACAATGAGCAGTTCTTC. Translated, it gives CASNPGDSSYNEQFF. The J gene is TRBJ2-1, the V gene TRBV28; D is perhaps TRBD2 (6 bases). This CDR3 is 15 amino acids long. V lost 7 bases and J lost 0, with 13 bases in between. Per the germline V gene, CDR1 is MDHEN and CDR2 is SYDVKM.

This clonotype has just a few counts. The chain combines TRBV3-1 with TRBJ2-3, with D maybe TRBD1 (6 bases). The CDR3 spans 13 residues. V dropped 9 bases and J dropped 3 bases, with 13 bases sitting between them. Germline loops: CDR1 LGHDT, CDR2 YNNKEL (reference sequence). The CDR3 spells CASILQGTDTQYF. The CDR3 DNA is TGTGCCAGTATACTTCAGGGGACAGATACGCAGTATTTT.

The rearrangement uses TRBV5-6 and TRBJ2-1; TRBD2 might be the D (5 bases). Germline V lookup: CDR1 SGHDT, CDR2 YYEEEE. The CDR3 is made up of 18 amino acids. The germline V and J ends were trimmed by 6 bases and 0 bases, with 22 bases remaining between them. This chain's CDR3 is CASIINWRLPSSYNEQFF. The CDR3 bases are TGTGCCAGCATAATAAACTGGCGACTACCAAGCTCCTACAATGAGCAGTTCTTC.

This clonotype was detected only a few times. The chain couples TRBV9 to TRBJ2-3; a weak D match, TRBD2 (5 bases). V was shortened by 3 bases and J by 0 bases, with 8 bases between the two germline ends. Germline V CDR1 and CDR2: SGDLS, YYNGEE. The CDR3 is 14 amino acids. The CDR3 loop is CASSEGSSTDTQYF. The CDR3 coding sequence is TGTGCCAGCAGCGAAGGGAGTAGCACAGATACGCAGTATTTT. Full variable domain (outside the CDR3, taken from reference TRBV9 and TRBJ2-3): DSGVTQTPKHLITATGQRVTLRCSPRSGDLSVYWYQQSLDQGLQFLIQYYNGEERAKGNILERFSAQQFPDLHSELNLSSLELGDSALYFCASSEGSSTDTQYFGPGTRLTVL.

This clonotype has a count of ten or more. The J gene is TRBJ2-7, the V gene TRBV29-1; 9 bases fit TRBD2. Germline V gene sequence: CDR1 SQVTM, CDR2 ANQGSEA. The V gene end was trimmed by 6 bases and the J gene end by 0 bases; junction bases not matched to a gene: 3. The CDR3 is 13 amino acids. CDR3 protein: CSVLLAGSYEQYF. CDR3 nucleotides: TGCAGCGTCTTACTAGCGGGCTCCTACGAGCAGTACTTC.

In this sample, this clonotype turned up a few times. Just one base apart from a much larger clone, this may be a read error. J is TRBJ2-3 and V is TRBV24-1; D is unresolved. Germline V CDR1 and CDR2: KGHDR, SFDVKD. Deletions cut 4 bases from V and 0 bases from J, with 4 bases between. This CDR3 has 13 residues. In DNA, the CDR3 is TGTGCCACCAGTGAGCCTAGCACAGATACGCAGTATTTT. Translation: CATSEPSTDTQYF.

This rearrangement joins TRBV7-2 to TRBJ2-1; 8 bases match TRBD2. The germline CDR1 and CDR2 sequences are SGHTA and FQGNSA. The ends lost 11 bases at V and 7 bases at J; junction bases unmatched: 16. The length of the CDR3 is 15 residues. CDR3 in DNA: TGTGCCGGTAAACCGGGACTAGGGACGGGTAATGAGCAGTTCTTC. It codes for CAGKPGLGTGNEQFF.

V and J are TRBV2 and TRBJ2-7, with 10 bases matching TRBD1. The trim removed 7 bases at V and 4 bases at J, leaving 10 bases unmatched. CDR1 is SNHLY and CDR2 is FYNNEI in the germline V gene. This CDR3 spans 15 amino acids. The CDR3 is CASTYAGTGEYEQYF. CDR3 sequence (DNA): TGTGCCAGCACCTACGCCGGGACAGGGGAGTACGAGCAGTACTTC.

This chain uses TRBV12-3 or TRBV12-4 with TRBJ2-3; possibly TRBD1 or TRBD2 for D (5 bases each). CDR3 size: 14 residues. V was cut by 6 bases and J by 2 bases, with 12 bases left in between. CDR3: CASSPFGATDTQYF. CDR3 DNA sequence: TGTGCCAGCAGCCCGTTCGGGGCCACAGATACGCAGTATTTT.

V is TRBV29-1 and J is TRBJ1-1; D gene unclear. Trimming removed 0 bases at V and 4 bases at J, with 21 bases between. The CDR3 loop spans 17 amino acids. The germline V gene encodes CDR1 SQVTM and CDR2 ANQGSEA. CDR3 region: CSVEELQPRGLGTEAFF. The CDR3 nucleotides are TGCAGCGTTGAAGAATTGCAGCCCCGTGGGTTGGGCACTGAAGCTTTCTTT.

V usage is TRBV7-2 and J usage is TRBJ2-5; 11 positions match TRBD2. V lost 5 bases and J lost 11; bases outside the gene matches: 10. The CDR3 has 14 amino acids. Per germline, CDR1 SGHTA and CDR2 FQGNSA. CDR3 sequence (DNA): TGTGCCAGCAGCGGGACTAGCGGAAACAATGAGCAGTACTTC. Protein sequence: CASSGTSGNNEQYF.

The V gene is TRBV4-2, the J gene TRBJ2-7; D is tentatively TRBD1 or TRBD2 (6 bases each). Trimming pared 1 base from V and 7 bases from J, leaving 14 bases between. Per the germline V gene, CDR1 is LGHNA and CDR2 is YNFKEQ. The CDR3 length is 14 residues. The CDR3 DNA reads TGTGCCAGCAGCCAAGGGTGGGGGGCCAATGAGCAGTACTTC. It translates to CASSQGWGANEQYF.

This clonotype was found a few times. The chain recombines TRBV7-2 with TRBJ2-2; 9 bases agree with TRBD2. From germline, CDR1 is SGHTA and CDR2 FQGNSA. The trim removed 3 bases at V and 1 base at J, leaving 9 bases unmatched. CDR3 length: 18 amino acids. CDR3 in DNA: TGTGCCAGCAGCTTTTCGGTTGGACTAGCGAGGAACACCGGGGAGCTGTTTTTT. Amino acid sequence: CASSFSVGLARNTGELFF.

In this sample, this clonotype turned up a few times. The chain is built from TRBV20-1 and TRBJ1-5, with D tentatively TRBD1 (6 bases). Germline V gene sequence: CDR1 DFQATT, CDR2 SNEGSKA (reference sequence). The CDR3 is 15 amino acids. With 1 base removed from V and 0 bases from J, the gap between germline ends came to 10 bases. CDR3 sequence: CSARAGTLSNQPQHF. CDR3 in DNA: TGCAGTGCTAGAGCGGGGACACTTAGCAATCAGCCCCAGCATTTT.

The V and J genes are TRBV10-3 and TRBJ2-2, with 7 bases aligning to TRBD2. Germline CDR1 reads ENHRY; CDR2 reads SYGVKD. The J segment lost 0 bases and the V segment lost 0 bases, leaving 1 base of the junction unmatched. The CDR3 covers 16 residues. CDR3 coding DNA: TGTGCCATCAGTGAGTCAGGACTAGCGAACACCGGGGAGCTGTTTTTT. Residues: CAISESGLANTGELFF.

This clonotype was recorded at least ten times. The chain carries TRBV5-1 and TRBJ1-2; D perhaps matches TRBD1 (5 bases). Trimming removed 4 bases from V and 0 bases from J, with 16 bases in between. The germline gives CDR1 SGHRS, CDR2 YFSETQ. The CDR3 is 16 amino acids. The CDR3 reads CASSPRTGTPNYGYTF. CDR3 in DNA: TGCGCCAGCAGCCCACGGACTGGGACCCCTAACTATGGCTACACCTTC.